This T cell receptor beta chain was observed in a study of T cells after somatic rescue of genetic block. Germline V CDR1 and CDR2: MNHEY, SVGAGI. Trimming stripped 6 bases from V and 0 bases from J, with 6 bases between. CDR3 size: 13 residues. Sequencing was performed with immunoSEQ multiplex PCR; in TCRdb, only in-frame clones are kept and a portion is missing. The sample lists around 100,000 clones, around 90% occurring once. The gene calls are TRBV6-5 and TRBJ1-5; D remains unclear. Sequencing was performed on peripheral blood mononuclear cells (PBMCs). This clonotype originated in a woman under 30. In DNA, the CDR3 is TGTGCCAGCAGCGGTTATAGCAATCAGCCCCAGCATTTT. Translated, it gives CASSGYSNQPQHF.